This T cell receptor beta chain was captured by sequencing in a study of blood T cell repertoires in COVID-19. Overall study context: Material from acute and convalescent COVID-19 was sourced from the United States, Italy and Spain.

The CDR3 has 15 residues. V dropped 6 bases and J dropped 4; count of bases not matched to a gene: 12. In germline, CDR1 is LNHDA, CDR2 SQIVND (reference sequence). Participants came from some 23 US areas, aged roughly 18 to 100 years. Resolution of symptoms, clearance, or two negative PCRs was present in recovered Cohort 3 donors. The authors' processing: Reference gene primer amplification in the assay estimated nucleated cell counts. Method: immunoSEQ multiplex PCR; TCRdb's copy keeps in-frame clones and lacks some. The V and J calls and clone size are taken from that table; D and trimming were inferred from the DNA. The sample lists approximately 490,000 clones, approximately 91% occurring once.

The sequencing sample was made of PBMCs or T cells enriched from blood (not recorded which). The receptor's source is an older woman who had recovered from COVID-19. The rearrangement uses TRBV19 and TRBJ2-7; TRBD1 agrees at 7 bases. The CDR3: CASRKGQWSSYEQYF. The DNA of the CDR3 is TGTGCCAGTAGGAAGGGACAGTGGAGTTCGTACGAGCAGTACTTC.